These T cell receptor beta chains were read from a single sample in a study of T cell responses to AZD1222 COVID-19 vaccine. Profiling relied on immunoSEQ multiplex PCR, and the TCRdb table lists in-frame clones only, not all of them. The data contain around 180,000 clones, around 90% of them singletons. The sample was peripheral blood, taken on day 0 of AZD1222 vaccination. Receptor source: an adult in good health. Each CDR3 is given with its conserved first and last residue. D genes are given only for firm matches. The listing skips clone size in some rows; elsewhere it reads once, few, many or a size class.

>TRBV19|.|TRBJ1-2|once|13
TGTGCCAGTTCAATGGAGTGGTCGGGGCTCAACACCTTC
CASSMEWSGLNTF
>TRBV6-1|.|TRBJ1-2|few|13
TGTGCCAGCAGTGAAGCCAGGGGTTCAGGCTACACCTTC
CASSEARGSGYTF
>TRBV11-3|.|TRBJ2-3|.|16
TGTGCCAGCAGCTTTCAGGGGGGACCGCGGGGTGATACGCAGTATTTT
CASSFQGGPRGDTQYF
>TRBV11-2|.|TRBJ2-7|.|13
TGTGCCAGCAGCTTCTCGGAAGGGGGCGAGCAGTACTTC
CASSFSEGGEQYF
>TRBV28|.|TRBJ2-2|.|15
TGTGCCAGCAGTTTATCGGTGGCTGGGCCCCGGGAGCTGTTTTTT
CASSLSVAGPRELFF
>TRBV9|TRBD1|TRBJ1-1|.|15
TGTGCCAGCAGCACAAGCAGGGGGCAATCTGTGGAAGCTTTCTTT
CASSTSRGQSVEAFF
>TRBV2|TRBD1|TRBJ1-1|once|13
TGTGCCAGCACTCTCTACAGGGGGACTGAAGCTTTCTTT
CASTLYRGTEAFF
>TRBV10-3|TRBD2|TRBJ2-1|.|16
TGTGCCATCAGTGAGGACCCGGGACTAGGGAACAATGAGCAGTTCTTC
CAISEDPGLGNNEQFF
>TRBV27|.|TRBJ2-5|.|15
TGTGCCAGCAGTTTAGGGGGGATTGGGGAAGAGACCCAGTACTTC
CASSLGGIGEETQYF
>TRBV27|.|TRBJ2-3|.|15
TGTGCCAGCAGGGATCTTAGGGGACAATGGGATACGCAGTATTTT
CASRDLRGQWDTQYF